This TCR beta chain was sequenced for a study of blood T cell repertoires in COVID-19. Whole-study context: Both acute and convalescent COVID-19 samples were obtained from the United States, Italy and Spain. The analysed material was cDNA or gDNA that came from T cells, B-cell-depleted T cells, or PBMCs.

In the original analysis: How many nucleated cells were present was estimated from reference gene primer amplification. TCRdb's copy holds only in-frame clones and misses some; the assay was immunoSEQ multiplex PCR. Clone size and the V and J calls come from that table; the DNA yielded D and trimming. This table holds 70,000 to 95,000 clones, almost 95% found once. CDR1 and CDR2 from the germline V gene are PRHDT and FYEKMQ (reference sequence). The CDR3 has 17 amino acids. With 5 bases removed from V and 3 bases from J, the gap between germline ends came to 22 bases. The sequence was collected from a woman aged 60-75 years with active COVID-19. Sequenced input: peripheral blood. The genes are TRBV13 and TRBJ1-1; D is perhaps TRBD1 (6 bases). CDR3 coding DNA: TGTGCCAGCAGCAAAACATGGGGGGGCTATGAAGACACTGAAGCTTTCTTT. Amino acid sequence: CASSKTWGGYEDTEAFF.